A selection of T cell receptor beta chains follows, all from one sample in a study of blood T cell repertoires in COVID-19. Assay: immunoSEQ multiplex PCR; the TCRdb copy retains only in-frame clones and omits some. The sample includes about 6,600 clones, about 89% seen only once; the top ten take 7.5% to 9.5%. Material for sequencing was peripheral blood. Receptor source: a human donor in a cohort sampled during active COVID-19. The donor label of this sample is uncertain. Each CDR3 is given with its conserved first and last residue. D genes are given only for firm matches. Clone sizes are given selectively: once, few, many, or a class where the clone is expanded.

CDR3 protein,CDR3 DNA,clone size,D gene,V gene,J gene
CASLDRERRGYTF,TGTGCCAGCTTGGACAGGGAGCGACGGGGCTACACCTTC,-,TRBD1,TRBV6-5,TRBJ1-2
CASSYDRAGGTDTQYF,TGTGCCAGCAGTTACGATCGTGCAGGGGGCACAGATACGCAGTATTTT,-,-,TRBV6-5,TRBJ2-3
CASSYDRGSTDTQYF,TGTGCCAGCAGCTATGACAGGGGAAGCACAGATACGCAGTATTTT,-,TRBD1,TRBV7-9,TRBJ2-3
CASSVLQDNEQFF,TGTGCCAGCAGCGTACTACAGGACAATGAGCAGTTCTTC,once,-,TRBV9,TRBJ2-1
CASSRVMNTEAFF,TGTGCCAGTAGCAGGGTAATGAACACTGAAGCTTTCTTT,-,-,TRBV19,TRBJ1-1
CASNRQGAVNSPLHF,TGTGCCAGCAACCGACAGGGGGCTGTCAATTCACCCCTCCACTTT,few,TRBD1,TRBV6-5,TRBJ1-6
CASSLAGSNQPQHF,TGCGCCAGCAGCTTGGCGGGGTCGAACCAGCCCCAGCATTTT,-,-,TRBV5-1,TRBJ1-5
CASSLKYF,TGCGCCAGCAGCTTAAAATATTTT,once,-,TRBV10-1,TRBJ1-3
CASRGLATYEQYF,TGTGCCAGCAGGGGCCTAGCGACCTACGAGCAGTACTTC,-,-,TRBV6-5,TRBJ2-7
CASSLFWGGHTEAFF,TGTGCCAGCAGTTTATTTTGGGGAGGGCACACTGAAGCTTTCTTT,-,-,TRBV27,TRBJ1-1
CASRPTGVGDTQYF,TGTGCCAGCAGACCTACGGGGGTAGGGGATACGCAGTATTTT,-,-,TRBV6-5,TRBJ2-3
CASNRLTSGRDYNEQFF,TGTGCCAGCAATCGCCTGACTAGCGGGAGGGATTACAATGAGCAGTTCTTC,-,TRBD2,TRBV2,TRBJ2-1
CASSPLAGSSYNEQFF,TGTGCCAGCAGTCCCCTAGCGGGTAGCTCCTACAATGAGCAGTTCTTC,-,TRBD2,TRBV11-2,TRBJ2-1
CASSFNGGSNQPQHF,TGCGCCAGCAGCTTCAACGGCGGCTCCAATCAGCCCCAGCATTTT,-,-,TRBV5-1,TRBJ1-5
CASTGAAGGLEETQYF,TGTGCCAGCACCGGAGCGGCAGGGGGCTTGGAAGAGACCCAGTACTTC,once,TRBD1,TRBV7-3,TRBJ2-5
CASSFRDRRNEQYF,TGTGCCAGTAGTTTCCGGGACAGGCGTAATGAGCAGTACTTC,-,TRBD1,TRBV19,TRBJ2-7
CASRLSTVVYEQYF,TGTGCCAGCCGACTTTCGACAGTTGTCTACGAGCAGTACTTC,-,-,TRBV27,TRBJ2-7